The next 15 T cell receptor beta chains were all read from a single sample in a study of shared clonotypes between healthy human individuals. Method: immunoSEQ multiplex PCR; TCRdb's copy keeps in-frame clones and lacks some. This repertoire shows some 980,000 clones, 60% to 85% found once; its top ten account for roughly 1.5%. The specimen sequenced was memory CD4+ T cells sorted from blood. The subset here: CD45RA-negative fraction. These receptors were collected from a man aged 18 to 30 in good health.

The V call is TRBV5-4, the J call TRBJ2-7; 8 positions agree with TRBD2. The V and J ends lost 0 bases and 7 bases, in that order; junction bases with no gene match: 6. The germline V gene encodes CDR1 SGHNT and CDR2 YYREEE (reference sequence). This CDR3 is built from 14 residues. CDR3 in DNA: TGTGCCAGCAGCTTGGCCGGGAGGGCCGGGGAGCAGTACTTC. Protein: CASSLAGRAGEQYF.

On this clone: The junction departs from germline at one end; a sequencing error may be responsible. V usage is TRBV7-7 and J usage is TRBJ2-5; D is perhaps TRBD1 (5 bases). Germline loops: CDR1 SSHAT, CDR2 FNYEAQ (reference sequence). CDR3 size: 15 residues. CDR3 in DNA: TGTGCTAGCAGCTTAGGATTAGGGGTCGGGGAGACCCAGTACTTC. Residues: CASSLGLGVGETQYF. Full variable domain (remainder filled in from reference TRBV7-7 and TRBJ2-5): GAGVSQSPRYKVTKRGQDVTLRCDPISSHATLYWYQQALGQGPEFLTYFNYEAQPDKSGLPSDRFSAERPEGSISTLTIQRTEQRDSAMYRCASSLGLGVGETQYFGPGTRLLVL.

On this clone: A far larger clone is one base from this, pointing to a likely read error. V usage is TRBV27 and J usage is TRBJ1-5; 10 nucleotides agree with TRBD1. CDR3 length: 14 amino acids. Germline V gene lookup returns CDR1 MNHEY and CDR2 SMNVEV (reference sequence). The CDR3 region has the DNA TGTACCAGCAGTTTAAGGACAGGGGGGTCGACTCAGCATTTT. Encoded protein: CTSSLRTGGSTQHF.

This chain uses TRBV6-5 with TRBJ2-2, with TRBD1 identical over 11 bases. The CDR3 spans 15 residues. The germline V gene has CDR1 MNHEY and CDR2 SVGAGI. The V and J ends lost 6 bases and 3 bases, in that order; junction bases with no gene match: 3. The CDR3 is CASSPGQGDTGELFF. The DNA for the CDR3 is TGTGCCAGCAGCCCGGGACAGGGGGACACCGGGGAGCTGTTTTTT.

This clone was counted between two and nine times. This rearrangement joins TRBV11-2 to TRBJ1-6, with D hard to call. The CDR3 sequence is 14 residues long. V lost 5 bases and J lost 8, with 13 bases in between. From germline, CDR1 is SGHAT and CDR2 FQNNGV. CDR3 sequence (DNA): TGTGCCAGCAGCGCCCGGGTGAGGGATTCACCCCTCCACTTT. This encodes CASSARVRDSPLHF.

Written as DNA, the CDR3 is TGCGGCTGGGTTGGCAACAATGAGCAGTTCTTC. Translation: CGWVGNNEQFF. This chain joins TRBV20-1 and TRBJ2-1; D gene ambiguous. Germline V gives CDR1 DFQATT, CDR2 SNEGSKA (reference sequence). The CDR3 contains 11 residues.

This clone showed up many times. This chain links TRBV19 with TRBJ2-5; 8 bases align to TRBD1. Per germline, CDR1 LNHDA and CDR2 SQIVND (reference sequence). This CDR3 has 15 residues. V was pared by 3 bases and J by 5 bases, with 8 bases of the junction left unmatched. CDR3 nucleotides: TGTGCCAGTAGTATTGGGCAGGGGGCGCTTGAGACCCAGTACTTC. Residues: CASSIGQGALETQYF.

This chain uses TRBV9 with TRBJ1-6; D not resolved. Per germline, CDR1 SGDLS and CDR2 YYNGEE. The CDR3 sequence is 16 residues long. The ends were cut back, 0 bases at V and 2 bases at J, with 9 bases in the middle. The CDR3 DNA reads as TGTGCCAGCAGCGTAGGCATGGACCCCTATAATTCACCCCTCCACTTT. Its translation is CASSVGMDPYNSPLHF.

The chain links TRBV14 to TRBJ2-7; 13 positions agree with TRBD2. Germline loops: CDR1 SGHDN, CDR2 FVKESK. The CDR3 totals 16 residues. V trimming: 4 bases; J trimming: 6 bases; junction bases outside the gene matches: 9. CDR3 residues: CASSRPTSGRSSEQYF. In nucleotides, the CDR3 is TGTGCCAGCAGCCGCCCGACTAGCGGGAGGTCATCCGAGCAGTACTTC.

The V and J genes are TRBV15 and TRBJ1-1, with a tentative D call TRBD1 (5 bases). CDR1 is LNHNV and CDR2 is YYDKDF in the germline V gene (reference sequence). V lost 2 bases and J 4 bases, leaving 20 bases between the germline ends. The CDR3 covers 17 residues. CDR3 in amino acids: CATSRTRTEGWSTEAFF. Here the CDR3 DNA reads TGTGCCACCAGCAGAACCCGCACGGAGGGGTGGTCCACTGAAGCTTTCTTT. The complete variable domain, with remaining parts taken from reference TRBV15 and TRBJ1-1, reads DAMVIQNPRYQVTQFGKPVTLSCSQTLNHNVMYWYQQKSSQAPKLLFHYYDKDFNNEADTPDNFQSRRPNTSFCFLDIRSPGLGDTAMYLCATSRTRTEGWSTEAFFGQGTRLTVV.

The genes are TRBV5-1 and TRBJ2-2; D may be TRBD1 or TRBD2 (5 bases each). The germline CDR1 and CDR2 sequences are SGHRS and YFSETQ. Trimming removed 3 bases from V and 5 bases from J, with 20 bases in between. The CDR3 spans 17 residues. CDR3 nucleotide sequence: TGCGCCAGCAGCTGGGGACCGGTAGAGGGATGGACCGGGGAGCTGTTTTTT. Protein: CASSWGPVEGWTGELFF. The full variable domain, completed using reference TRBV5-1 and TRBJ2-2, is KAGVTQTPRYLIKTRGQQVTLSCSPISGHRSVSWYQQTPGQGLQFLFEYFSETQRNKGNFPGRFSGRQFSNSRSEMNVSTLELGDSALYLCASSWGPVEGWTGELFFGEGSRLTVL.

CDR3 region: CASSLPIPDTQYF. In DNA form, the CDR3 reads TGTGCCAGCAGCCTCCCAATCCCAGATACGCAGTATTTT. The chain uses TRBV28 and TRBJ2-3; no reliable D call. CDR1 MDHEN and CDR2 SYDVKM come from the germline V gene. V shed 6 bases and J shed 4 bases, with 11 bases lying between them. The CDR3 extends over 13 amino acids. Based on the CDR3 plus reference TRBV28 and TRBJ2-3, the full variable domain is DVKVTQSSRYLVKRTGEKVFLECVQDMDHENMFWYRQDPGLGLRLIYFSYDVKMKEKGDIPEGYSVSREKKERFSLILESASTNQTSMYLCASSLPIPDTQYFGPGTRLTVL.

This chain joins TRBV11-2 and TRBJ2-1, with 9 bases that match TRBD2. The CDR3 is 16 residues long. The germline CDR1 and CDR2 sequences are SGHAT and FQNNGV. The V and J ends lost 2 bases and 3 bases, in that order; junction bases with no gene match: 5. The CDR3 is CASSLYSGSRYNEQFF. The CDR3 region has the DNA TGTGCCAGCAGCTTATATAGCGGGAGCCGCTACAATGAGCAGTTCTTC.

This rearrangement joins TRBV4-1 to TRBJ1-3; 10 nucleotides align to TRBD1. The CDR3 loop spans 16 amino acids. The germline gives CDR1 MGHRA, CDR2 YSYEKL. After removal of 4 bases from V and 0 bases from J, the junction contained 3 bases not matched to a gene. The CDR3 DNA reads TGCGCCAGCAGCCGTGGACAGGGGGGCTCTGGAAACACCATATATTTT. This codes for CASSRGQGGSGNTIYF.

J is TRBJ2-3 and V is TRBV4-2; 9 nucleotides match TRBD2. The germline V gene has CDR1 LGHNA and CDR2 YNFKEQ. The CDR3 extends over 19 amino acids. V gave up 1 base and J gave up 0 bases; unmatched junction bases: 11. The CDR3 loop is CASSQGLSSGASSTDTQYF. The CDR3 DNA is TGTGCCAGCAGCCAAGGTTTGTCTAGCGGGGCGAGTAGCACAGATACGCAGTATTTT.